A single sample gave rise to the 2 T cell receptor beta chains below, sequenced in a study of T-cell memory formation after mild COVID-19 (dated by TCRdb to the early 2020s). The library was obtained by 5' RACE. The sample was run on an Illumina NovaSeq 6000. Using fastp at Q25 and MiXCR, TCRdb reprocessed the public reads and kept productive beta chains. Every entry covers one CDR3 protein and lists the most common genes and DNA from its rows. The sample contains hundreds of thousands of distinct CDR3 sequences, roughly 22% of them found a single time. Of the sample, around 13% falls within the top ten clones. The sequencing input was PBMCs or a T cell subset sorted from them (not recorded which). The receptors derive from an adult woman who had mild COVID-19 (a few samples of this study predate the infection). The sample titles of this study are shuffled in the database, so cell type and time point are left out; the donor was told from shared clones.

This chain joins TRBV27 and TRBJ2-7, with TRBD1 identical over 9 bases. Germline values: CDR1 MNHEY, CDR2 SMNVEV (reference sequence). J was trimmed by 3 bases and V by 4 bases; bases with no gene match: 16. The CDR3 loop spans 18 amino acids. The CDR3: CASSSTWTGTGTVYEQYF. CDR3 coding DNA: TGTGCCAGCAGTTCGACGTGGACCGGGACAGGGACAGTCTACGAGCAGTACTTC.

The J gene is TRBJ2-1, the V gene TRBV9; 12 nucleotides match TRBD2. The CDR3 sequence is 18 residues long. Germline V gives CDR1 SGDLS, CDR2 YYNGEE. J gave up 6 bases and V 0 bases, and 10 bases lay outside the gene matches. CDR3 sequence reads: CASSVGGASGGATNEQFF. The CDR3 DNA reads TGTGCCAGCAGCGTAGGAGGGGCTAGCGGGGGGGCCACCAATGAGCAGTTCTTC.